The clone carrying this TCR beta chain occurred many times. Its antigen remains unidentified. This entry is derived from a study of human T cells and chemical hapten exposure. It was the library that attached unique molecular identifiers to individual cDNA molecules. TCRdb recomputed calls from the RACE reads with MiXCR, one row per CDR3 protein. Among about 140,000 distinct CDR3 sequences listed, 10% to 15% were seen once. The germline CDR1 and CDR2 sequences are SGHAT and FQNNGV. V was cut by 1 base and J by 7 bases, with 12 bases left in between. The CDR3 length is 14 residues. Noted time point: patch test 2, 6 weeks after DPC sensitization. Stated treatment: therapeutic diphenylcyclopropenone sensitization with weekly scalp DPC. The authors extracted total RNA from unfractionated whole blood. General study results and limits: Significantly greater numbers of large CDR3 similarity clusters came from expanded TCRs than from controls.

V and J are TRBV11-2 and TRBJ2-3, with TRBD1 as a possible D gene (6 bases). The clonotype was recovered from a woman in her fifties or sixties with alopecia areata. Some clones in this sample may be carry-over from other donors' samples. This specimen consisted of whole blood, obtained in connection with sensitization to the hapten diphenylcyclopropenone (DPC). CDR3 DNA: TGTGCCAGCAGCTTAGTCGACAGGCAGCATACGCAGTATTTT. Translation gives CASSLVDRQHTQYF.